The 11 T cell receptor beta chains presented below share a single source sample, sequenced in a study of Graves' ophthalmopathy and Graves' hyperthyroidism. Amplification from RNA transcripts yielded the TCR beta CDR3 regions. HTBI primers primed a first-round RT-PCR, and a second-round multiplex PCR followed. TCRdb redid the calling of the multiplex PCR reads with MiXCR, one entry per CDR3 protein. The sample records about 620,000 distinct CDR3 sequences, over 20% being singletons. The sequenced material came from peripheral blood. The source of these receptors is a woman between 18 and 30 years old with stable Graves' hyperthyroidism. Some clones in this sample may be carry-over from other donors' samples.

This clonotype has at least ten counts. The V call is TRBV28, the J call TRBJ1-1; 7 bases fit TRBD1. V trimming: 6 bases; J trimming: 1 base; junction bases outside the gene matches: 8. The CDR3 has 15 residues. CDR1 is MDHEN, CDR2 SYDVKM, per germline. Here the CDR3 reads CASRPTGARNTEAFF. For the CDR3, the DNA is TGTGCCAGCAGACCAACAGGGGCCAGGAACACTGAAGCTTTCTTT.

The CDR3 nucleotides are TGTGCCAGCAGGCTCTCCGGGACAAGCTATGGCTACACCTTC. It codes for CASRLSGTSYGYTF. This chain joins TRBV12-3 or TRBV12-4 and TRBJ1-2; D perhaps matches TRBD1 (6 bases). The CDR3 is 14 residues long. Trimming removed 6 bases at V and 4 bases at J, with 15 bases between.

This clonotype was counted many times. This chain links TRBV11-3 with TRBJ1-1; D unclear. CDR1 is SGHNT, CDR2 YENEEA, per germline. Between the trimmed V and J ends, which lost 3 bases and 3 bases, there was a span of 14 bases. The CDR3 spans 15 residues. DNA of the CDR3: TGTGCCAGCAGCTTTGGGCGAATGAGGGACACTGAAGCTTTCTTT. It translates to CASSFGRMRDTEAFF.

The table lists this clonotype with many counts. The chain has TRBV12-3 or TRBV12-4 and TRBJ1-5; no firm D call. The V and J ends lost 4 bases and 2 bases respectively, with 9 bases between them. The CDR3 is 14 amino acids. The CDR3 nucleotides are TGTGCCAGCAGTTGGGGTATCGGCAATCAGCCCCAGCATTTT. It is translated as CASSWGIGNQPQHF.

This clonotype has just a few counts. V gene TRBV4-1 combines with J gene TRBJ2-6, with a weak D call TRBD1 (6 bases). Trimming removed 6 bases from V and 1 base from J, with 13 bases in between. The CDR3 extends over 16 amino acids. Germline CDR1 MGHRA, CDR2 YSYEKL. CDR3: CASRSPQGSGANVLTF. The DNA of the CDR3 is TGCGCCAGCAGATCCCCCCAGGGGTCTGGGGCCAACGTCCTGACTTTC.

The chain has TRBV6-1 and TRBJ1-5, with 10 bases identical to TRBD1. This CDR3 is built from 16 residues. Germline CDR1 and CDR2: MNHNS and SASEGT. After removal of 6 bases from V and 6 bases from J, the junction contained 11 bases not matched to a gene. In DNA form, the CDR3 reads TGTGCCAGCAGCCCCATGGACAGGGGGTTATTTCAGCCCCAGCATTTT. Translated: CASSPMDRGLFQPQHF.

Regarding this clonotype: This may stem from a read error, because a much larger clone lies one nucleotide away. The J gene is TRBJ1-5, the V gene TRBV6-2 or TRBV6-3; the match to TRBD1 covers 7 bases. From germline, CDR1 is MNHEY and CDR2 SVGEGT. The CDR3 runs 15 residues. With V trimmed by 7 bases and J by 6 bases, 12 bases remained unmatched. The chain's CDR3 is CASTPRQGDGQPQHF. Here the CDR3 DNA reads TGTGCCAGCACTCCAAGACAGGGAGACGGTCAGCCCCAGCATTTT.

This clonotype was seen repeatedly, ten times or more. The CDR3: CASSYSYRGETQYF. The CDR3 nucleotides are TGTGCCAGCAGTTACTCCTACAGGGGGGAGACCCAGTACTTC. The gene calls are TRBV6-5 and TRBJ2-5, with 8 bases that match TRBD1. Germline trimming cut 0 bases from V and 5 bases from J; bases unmatched to any gene: 2. The CDR3 is 14 residues long. The germline V gene has CDR1 MNHEY and CDR2 SVGAGI.

For this clonotype: One end of the junction fails to match germline, which may point to a read error. This rearrangement joins TRBV6-5 to TRBJ2-2; a possible D gene is TRBD1 (5 bases). This CDR3 is built from 15 residues. The V gene's germline CDR1 is MNHEY and CDR2 SVGAGI. CDR3 in DNA: TGTGCCACCAGTTCAGGGTTAATTCACGCCGGGGAGCTGTTTTTT. Protein: CATSSGLIHAGELFF.

This clonotype was detected only a few times. V is TRBV19 and J is TRBJ1-1; D might be TRBD1 (5 bases). Germline CDR1 LNHDA, CDR2 SQIVND (reference sequence). The length of the CDR3 is 16 residues. V shed 7 bases and J shed 1 base, with 19 bases lying between them. CDR3 in DNA: TGTGCCAGTACCCTCAGGAGGAAGGGGACGAACACTGAAGCTTTCTTT. Translated, it gives CASTLRRKGTNTEAFF.

The rearrangement links TRBV20-1 to TRBJ1-6; D might be TRBD1 (5 bases). Germline values: CDR1 DFQATT, CDR2 SNEGSKA (reference sequence). V shed 0 bases and J shed 10 bases, with 19 bases lying between them. The CDR3 spans 16 residues. CDR3 bases: TGCAGTGCTAGAGATAGTGGTCAGGGAATAGGGTCACCCCTCCACTTT. Its protein is CSARDSGQGIGSPLHF.